This is a list of T cell receptor beta chains from one sample in a study of blood T cell repertoires in COVID-19. Profiling relied on immunoSEQ multiplex PCR, and the TCRdb table lists in-frame clones only, not all of them. Of roughly 190,000 clones in the sample, 88% were seen once. The sequenced sample was peripheral blood. The receptors come from a human donor in a cohort sampled during active COVID-19. Both conserved end residues are part of each CDR3. A D gene is named only where the DNA matches it firmly. The size field is filled for only some rows; it gives once, few, many or a size class.

TRBV4-3,NA,NA,TRBJ2-3,TGCGCCAGCAGCCAATCTGTCACAGGCGCAGCCACAGATACGCAGTATTTT,CASSQSVTGAATDTQYF
TRBV5-6,NA,TRBD1,TRBJ2-6,TGTGCCAGCAGCTATCCAGGGGGATCCGGGGCCAACGTCCTGACTTTC,CASSYPGGSGANVLTF
TRBV6-1,NA,NA,TRBJ1-2,TGTGCCAGCAGTGACCAAGGAGTCTATGGCTACACCTTC,CASSDQGVYGYTF
TRBV24-1,NA,NA,TRBJ1-3,TGTGCCACCGGCAGGGCCACCTCTGGAAACACCATATATTTT,CATGRATSGNTIYF
TRBV2,once,NA,TRBJ1-1,TGTGCCAGCAAGCTGGATCAGGCGAACACTGAAGCTTTCTTT,CASKLDQANTEAFF
TRBV7-2,few,NA,TRBJ1-2,TGTGCCAGCAGCTTACGGGGGGCGAGAAAGGGATTCGGTGGCTACACCTTC,CASSLRGARKGFGGYTF
TRBV7-9,once,NA,TRBJ1-2,TGTGCCAGCAGCTTATCTTCCGGAGGGGCGAACTATGGCTACACCTTC,CASSLSSGGANYGYTF
TRBV19,NA,NA,TRBJ1-5,TGTGCCAGTAGTATCACTCAGGGTCTTAGGGGCAATCAGCCCCAGCATTTT,CASSITQGLRGNQPQHF
TRBV19,NA,TRBD1,TRBJ1-3,TGTGCCAGTAGTATAGATGAGGGGCAGGGGGCGCGAGTAGCATTCACCATATATTTT,CASSIDEGQGARVAFTIYF
TRBV30,NA,NA,TRBJ2-1,TGTGCCTGGAGTGTAGGAGGGAGAGGGAATGAGCAGTTCTTC,CAWSVGGRGNEQFF
TRBV10-3,once,TRBD1,TRBJ1-1,TGTGCCAGCTTGTCACAGGGGGTGAACACTGAAGCTTTCTTT,CASLSQGVNTEAFF
TRBV2,few,NA,TRBJ2-7,TGTGCCAGCAGGTGGCCTGGTGGAAGAGGCGAGCAGTACTTC,CASRWPGGRGEQYF
TRBV9,NA,NA,TRBJ2-2,TGTGCCAGCAGCGTAGACGGGAGACGGACCGGGGAGCTGTTTTTT,CASSVDGRRTGELFF
TRBV27,NA,TRBD1,TRBJ1-2,TGTGCCAGCAGTTCGGGGACAGGTGAAGACTATGGCTACACCTTC,CASSSGTGEDYGYTF
TRBV4-1,NA,TRBD1,TRBJ2-7,TGCGCCAGCAGCCAAATCGGGACAGCGGCCGAGCAGTACTTC,CASSQIGTAAEQYF
TRBV28,NA,NA,TRBJ2-3,TGTGCCATCGAGCGCCTTTCCACAGATACGCAGTATTTT,CAIERLSTDTQYF
TRBV9,NA,TRBD2,TRBJ2-7,TGTGCCAGCAGCACCGCGGGGGGACCAACCTACGAGCAGTACTTC,CASSTAGGPTYEQYF
TRBV19,few,NA,TRBJ1-5,TGTGCCAGTAGTATAAGGGGTAGCAATCAGCCCCAGCATTTT,CASSIRGSNQPQHF
TRBV6-1,NA,NA,TRBJ2-3,TGTGCCAGCAGTGAAGTTTTGGGACTCCTCACAGATACGCAGTATTTT,CASSEVLGLLTDTQYF
TRBV5-1,NA,NA,TRBJ2-3,TGCGCCAGCAGCTTGGGACAAAACACAGATACGCAGTATTTT,CASSLGQNTDTQYF
TRBV5-4,NA,TRBD1,TRBJ1-6,TGTGCCAGCAGCGTGGACAGGTTGGCTTCACCCCTCCACTTT,CASSVDRLASPLHF
TRBV6-6,NA,NA,TRBJ2-5,TGTGCCAGCAGGGGGGGGGCGGAGACCCAGTACTTC,CASRGGAETQYF
TRBV7-8,NA,TRBD1,TRBJ2-7,TGTGCCAGCAGCTGGGGACAGGGCTCGGGGGAGCAGTACTTC,CASSWGQGSGEQYF
TRBV4-2,NA,NA,TRBJ1-1,TGTGCCAGCAGCGAAGAGGGATATGGGGGGACTGAAGCTTTCTTT,CASSEEGYGGTEAFF
TRBV9,NA,TRBD1,TRBJ2-1,TGTGCCAGCAGTGGGACAGTCTGGACCAATGAGCAGTTCTTC,CASSGTVWTNEQFF
TRBV25-1,NA,NA,TRBJ2-2,TGTGCCAGCAAAGGGAGGACCGGGGAGCTGTTTTTT,CASKGRTGELFF
TRBV11-2,NA,NA,TRBJ1-1,TGTGCCAGCAGCTTCCCGTTAAGGGGAGGGACTGAAGCTTTCTTT,CASSFPLRGGTEAFF
TRBV19,NA,TRBD2,TRBJ2-1,TGTGCCAGTAGTACCTTGGAGGCGGGAGGGCCCCCCAGAGACAATGAGCAGTTCTTC,CASSTLEAGGPPRDNEQFF
TRBV30,NA,TRBD1,TRBJ2-7,TGTGCCGGACGGGACAGGGGCTACGAGCAGTACTTC,CAGRDRGYEQYF
TRBV25-1,once,NA,TRBJ2-2,TGTGCCAGCCTTGGACTGCCCGGGGAGCTGTTTTTT,CASLGLPGELFF
TRBV7-2,NA,NA,TRBJ1-5,TGTGCCAGCAGCTTAGATACAGGGCCCCTAGCCCAGCATTTT,CASSLDTGPLAQHF
TRBV4-3,NA,NA,TRBJ1-6,TGCGCCAGCAGCCAAGTAGTTTCCAATTCACCCCTCCACTTT,CASSQVVSNSPLHF
TRBV21-1,NA,NA,TRBJ1-6,TGTGCCAGCAGCAAAAGCCGGGATTCTAAGAATTCACCCCTCCACTTT,CASSKSRDSKNSPLHF
TRBV6-2/TRBV6-3,NA,NA,TRBJ2-7,TGTGCCAGCAGTTACCCAACAGGGACCTACGAGCAGTACTTC,CASSYPTGTYEQYF
TRBV11-3,NA,TRBD1,TRBJ2-1,TGTGCCAGCAGCTTCAGTAGGGGACAGGGCTGGGATGAGCAGTTCTTC,CASSFSRGQGWDEQFF
TRBV9,NA,NA,TRBJ1-4,TGTGCCAGCAGCGTAAATAGTCGGACTAATGAAAAACTGTTTTTT,CASSVNSRTNEKLFF
TRBV12-3/TRBV12-4,NA,NA,TRBJ1-1,TGTGCCAGCAGTTTTGGGGCAGTCACTGAAGCTTTCTTT,CASSFGAVTEAFF
TRBV6-6,once,NA,TRBJ2-7,TGTGCCAGCAGTCGCACTAGCTCCTACGAGCAGTACTTC,CASSRTSSYEQYF
TRBV29-1,NA,NA,TRBJ1-1,TGCAGCGTTATGGGGGGGGAGGGTTATTCTTTCTTT,CSVMGGEGYSFF
TRBV2,NA,TRBD2,TRBJ2-3,TGTGCCAGCAAAACCGGGACTAGCGGCACAGATACGCAGTATTTT,CASKTGTSGTDTQYF
TRBV5-1,NA,NA,TRBJ2-6,TGCGCCAGCAGCTTACAGGGTGCTGGGGCCAACGTCCTGACTTTC,CASSLQGAGANVLTF
TRBV19,NA,NA,TRBJ2-1,TGTGCCAGTAGTATCCAGGTAGGGGCCCCTTACAATGAGCAGTTCTTC,CASSIQVGAPYNEQFF
TRBV6-5,NA,TRBD1,TRBJ2-7,TGTGCCAGCAGCCGCGGGGACAGGGGCTACGAGCAGTACTTC,CASSRGDRGYEQYF
TRBV2,NA,TRBD2,TRBJ2-7,TGTGCCAGCAAAGAGGGTAGCGGGGGCTACGAGCAGTACTTC,CASKEGSGGYEQYF
TRBV24-1,NA,TRBD2,TRBJ2-3,TGTGCCACCGGACTAGCGGGAGTGACAGATACGCAGTATTTT,CATGLAGVTDTQYF
TRBV29-1,NA,NA,TRBJ2-2,TGCAGCGTGGGGCATGGCACCGGGGAGCTGTTTTTT,CSVGHGTGELFF
TRBV19,NA,NA,TRBJ2-6,TGTGCCAGTAATGCAGGGCCAAGAGGGGCCAACGTCCTGACTTTC,CASNAGPRGANVLTF
TRBV28,NA,NA,TRBJ2-7,TGTGCCAGCAGTTTCCCGACAGGGAGGAGGTACGAGCAGTACTTC,CASSFPTGRRYEQYF
TRBV19,NA,NA,TRBJ1-1,TGTGCCAGTAGTATACAGGGAAAGGGCACTGAAGCTTTCTTT,CASSIQGKGTEAFF
TRBV4-3,NA,NA,TRBJ1-4,TGCGCCAGCAGCCAAGAGGCATCAGGAAAACTGTTTTTT,CASSQEASGKLFF
TRBV18,NA,NA,TRBJ2-4,TGTGCCAGCTCCTATAGTGCCAAAAACATTCAGTACTTC,CASSYSAKNIQYF
TRBV30,once,TRBD1,TRBJ1-2,TGTGCCTGGAGTACAGGGGGCTTCTATGGCTACACCTTC,CAWSTGGFYGYTF
TRBV9,NA,TRBD2,TRBJ2-7,TGTGCCAGCAGCTCTTTAGCGGGACCCGTCTACGAGCAGTACTTC,CASSSLAGPVYEQYF
TRBV29-1,NA,TRBD1,TRBJ1-2,TGCAGCGTAACAGGGGTTTCCTATGGCTACACCTTC,CSVTGVSYGYTF
TRBV9,NA,TRBD1,TRBJ2-7,TGTGCCAGCATCGCAGACAGGGGAAGCGAGCAGTACTTC,CASIADRGSEQYF
TRBV7-2,NA,NA,TRBJ1-6,TGTGCGTCTAGTCAGGAGGTTGTATATAATTCACCCCTCCACTTT,CASSQEVVYNSPLHF
TRBV19,NA,TRBD1,TRBJ2-5,TGTGCCAGTAGTCCCCGGGACAGGGAATTGGAGACCCAGTACTTC,CASSPRDRELETQYF